These 17 T cell receptor beta chains came from one sample sequenced in a study of blood T cell repertoires in COVID-19. Produced via immunoSEQ multiplex PCR; TCRdb's table is partial and in-frame only. The sample has tens of thousands of clones; around four fifths are singletons. Material: peripheral blood. The receptor source for this set is a woman aged 55-75 years with acute or convalescent COVID-19.

As DNA, the CDR3 is TGTGCCAGCAGCCTAGGACAGGGGGGAGCGAGCAATCAGCCCCAGCATTTT. Its translation is CASSLGQGGASNQPQHF. This chain uses TRBV28 with TRBJ1-5; TRBD1 matches at 10 bases. Germline CDR1 MDHEN, CDR2 SYDVKM. After removal of 6 bases from V and 1 base from J, the junction contained 9 bases not matched to a gene. The CDR3 runs 17 residues.

This chain connects TRBV7-8 to TRBJ2-7; 13 nucleotides agree with TRBD2. The CDR3 spans 18 residues. Per germline, CDR1 SGHVS and CDR2 FQNEAQ. J was trimmed by 2 bases and V by 2 bases; bases with no gene match: 9. DNA for the CDR3: TGTGCCAGCAGCTTATCCGGACTAGCGGGGGCGAAAACCTACGAGCAGTACTTC. Translating it yields CASSLSGLAGAKTYEQYF.

In this sample, this clone turned up once. The chain links TRBV28 to TRBJ1-1; D gene unclear. Trimming stripped 4 bases from V and 1 base from J, with 7 bases between. CDR1 and CDR2 from the germline V gene are MDHEN and SYDVKM. This CDR3 has 13 amino acids. The CDR3 nucleotides read TGTGCCAGCAGTTCCGGGTCGAACACTGAAGCTTTCTTT. This encodes CASSSGSNTEAFF.

The genes are TRBV5-1 and TRBJ1-2; D gene ambiguous. V was cut by 0 bases and J by 4 bases, with 10 bases left in between. The CDR3 loop spans 14 amino acids. CDR1 SGHRS and CDR2 YFSETQ come from the germline V gene. The CDR3 is CASSLDEGAYGYTF. Here the CDR3 DNA reads TGCGCCAGCAGCTTGGATGAGGGAGCCTATGGCTACACCTTC.

This chain uses TRBV3-1 (or the pseudogene TRBV3-2) with TRBJ2-3, with D perhaps matching TRBD2 (5 bases). Trimming shortened V by 4 bases and J by 0 bases, and 17 bases separated the two germline ends. CDR1 and CDR2 (germline): LGHDT, YNNKEL (reference sequence). The CDR3 loop spans 17 amino acids. CDR3 coding DNA: TGTGCCAGCAGCCCCGACACGAGGACTGCTAGCACAGATACGCAGTATTTT. This translates into CASSPDTRTASTDTQYF.

This clone has only one observation. The V call is TRBV29-1, the J call TRBJ1-1; no clear D gene. V was trimmed by 3 bases and J by 8 bases, leaving 10 bases between them. CDR1 and CDR2 from the germline V gene are SQVTM and ANQGSEA. CDR3 size: 11 residues. The CDR3 spells CSVDHGGEAFF. CDR3 DNA: TGCAGCGTTGATCATGGCGGAGAAGCTTTCTTT.

The chain combines TRBV18 with TRBJ1-1; 9 bases are a match to TRBD1. The CDR3 extends over 16 amino acids. After removal of 3 bases from V and 1 base from J, the junction contained 6 bases not matched to a gene. From germline, CDR1 is KGHSH and CDR2 LQKENI. The CDR3 coding sequence is TGTGCCAGCTCACCTGGACAGGGGCTAGGGAACACTGAAGCTTTCTTT. This gives the protein CASSPGQGLGNTEAFF.

The J gene is TRBJ1-4, the V gene TRBV28; no firm D call. Per germline, CDR1 MDHEN and CDR2 SYDVKM. CDR3 size: 12 residues. Trimming took off 2 bases at V and 8 bases at J, with 6 bases between the two ends. The CDR3 loop reads CASSLLPEKLFF. In nucleotides, the CDR3 is TGTGCCAGCAGTTTACTTCCGGAAAAACTGTTTTTT.

This chain connects TRBV19 to TRBJ2-5; TRBD2 matches at 7 bases. This CDR3 spans 18 amino acids. The ends lost 0 bases at V and 4 bases at J; junction bases unmatched: 14. Germline V gene data show CDR1 as LNHDA and CDR2 as SQIVND (reference sequence). CDR3 nucleotide sequence: TGTGCCAGTAGTATAGATTTAAAGGCTAGCGGCCCCCCAGAGACCCAGTACTTC. It codes for CASSIDLKASGPPETQYF.

The gene calls are TRBV25-1 and TRBJ2-5, with D possibly being TRBD1 (5 bases). V dropped 2 bases and J dropped 7 bases, with 11 bases sitting between them. Germline CDR1 is MGHDK and CDR2 is SYGVNS. The length of the CDR3 is 13 residues. CDR3 coding DNA: TGTGCCAGCAGTGAAGTAGGGGTTGGGACCCAGTACTTC. It codes for CASSEVGVGTQYF.

The chain joins TRBV5-1 to TRBJ2-1, with 11 bases lining up with TRBD2. There are 14 residues in the CDR3. CDR1 is SGHRS and CDR2 is YFSETQ in the germline V gene. Losses at the gene ends were 4 bases for V and 7 bases for J; bases not matched to a gene: 4. DNA of the CDR3: TGCGCCAGCAGCCTCGGGACTAGCGGTAATGAGCAGTTCTTC. It encodes CASSLGTSGNEQFF.

The CDR3 coding sequence is TGTGCCAGCAGTTTTGTCGACAGGCGTAACTATGGCTACACCTTC. It translates to CASSFVDRRNYGYTF. J is TRBJ1-2 and V is TRBV27; possible D gene TRBD1, 6 bases. The CDR3 loop spans 15 amino acids. Trimming removed 3 bases at V and 1 base at J, with 12 bases between. CDR1 is MNHEY, CDR2 SMNVEV, per germline (reference sequence).

The chain uses TRBV24-1 and TRBJ1-1, with no clear D. CDR1 is KGHDR and CDR2 is SFDVKD in the germline V gene. V was clipped by 1 base and J by 6 bases, with 8 bases between them. This CDR3 is built from 13 residues. The CDR3 region has the DNA TGTGCCACCAGTGATTTTACCGGGTCTGAAGCTTTCTTT. This encodes CATSDFTGSEAFF.

The genes are TRBV18 and TRBJ1-5; no reliable D call. V was clipped by 2 bases and J by 1 base, with 12 bases between them. The CDR3 consists of 16 residues. Germline lookup yields CDR1 KGHSH and CDR2 LQKENI. The CDR3 protein is CASSPGPRGSNQPQHF. The CDR3 DNA sequence: TGTGCCAGCTCACCAGGGCCCCGTGGCAGCAATCAGCCCCAGCATTTT.

The chain couples TRBV24-1 to TRBJ2-3; 14 bases fit TRBD2. The CDR3 extends over 17 amino acids. Germline CDR1 and CDR2: KGHDR and SFDVKD. V shed 4 bases, J shed 7 bases, and the junction held 9 bases outside the gene matches. In DNA form, the CDR3 reads TGTGCCACCAGTGACTTTCGACTAGCGGGAGGGCGAAATACGCAGTATTTT. Its translation: CATSDFRLAGGRNTQYF.

This chain uses TRBV10-3 with TRBJ1-1; 9 bases line up with TRBD1. Per the germline V gene, CDR1 is ENHRY and CDR2 is SYGVKD. J gave up 1 base and V 1 base, and 1 base lay outside the gene matches. The CDR3 is 15 amino acids. CDR3 protein: CAISELGQGNTEAFF. The CDR3 DNA sequence: TGTGCCATCAGTGAGTTGGGACAGGGGAACACTGAAGCTTTCTTT.

This rearrangement joins TRBV28 to TRBJ1-5, with TRBD1 matching 7 bases. J was trimmed by 3 bases and V by 9 bases; bases with no gene match: 8. This CDR3 has 14 residues. CDR1 is MDHEN and CDR2 is SYDVKM in the germline V gene. The CDR3 nucleotides read TGTGCCAGTTACCCGGGACAGAACAATCAGCCCCAGCATTTT. Its protein is CASYPGQNNQPQHF.